What follows describes a single TCR beta chain. Its antigen is unidentified. The data are from a study of shared clonotypes between healthy human individuals. Study at large: The study drew on two women and three men aged 18 to 49 as donors.

Germline V lookup: CDR1 MNHNS, CDR2 SASEGT. V was cut by 11 bases and J by 4 bases, with 18 bases left in between. This CDR3 contains 13 residues. Whole-study results and caveats: Compared with clonotypes that all four donors shared, non-shared clonotypes had lower generation probabilities. Around 5.4% of naive CD4 clonotypes were common to a few donors.

Method: immunoSEQ multiplex PCR; TCRdb's copy keeps in-frame clones and lacks some. The profile shows roughly 300,000 clones, around 79% of them singletons. Sequencing was performed on memory CD4+ T cells sorted from blood. Subset given: CD45RA-negative fraction. This sequence was found in a man aged 30 to 45 in good health. V and J are TRBV6-1 and TRBJ2-7; maybe TRBD2 (6 bases). DNA for the CDR3: TGTGCCTCCGGAGGGAATTTTTGGTACGAGCAGTACTTC. Translated, it gives CASGGNFWYEQYF.